The rows below give T cell receptor beta chains drawn from one sample of a study of T cell responses to AZD1222 COVID-19 vaccine. Assay: immunoSEQ multiplex PCR; the TCRdb copy retains only in-frame clones and omits some. The profile covers approximately 140,000 clones, with more than 90% appearing a single time and roughly 1.1% taken by the ten largest. The specimen was peripheral blood, collected 28 days after the second AZD1222 dose. The origin of the receptors is an adult who received the AZD1222 COVID-19 vaccine. Both conserved end residues are part of each CDR3. D genes are given only for firm matches. Clone size is given for some rows only: seen once, a few or many times, or a class if the clone is expanded.

CDR3 DNA: TGTGCCAGCACCCCAGCCGGGACAGAACCTAATGAGCAGTTCTTC
CDR3 protein: CASTPAGTEPNEQFF
D gene: TRBD1
clone size: .
J gene: TRBJ2-1
V gene: TRBV28

CDR3 DNA: TGTGCCAGCAGTTACGAGATACCGGGACTCGGAAACACCATATATTTT
CDR3 protein: CASSYEIPGLGNTIYF
D gene: .
clone size: .
J gene: TRBJ1-3
V gene: TRBV6-5

CDR3 DNA: TGTGCCAGCAGGGTCCTGGGGACAGGGTCCTATGGCTACACCTTC
CDR3 protein: CASRVLGTGSYGYTF
D gene: TRBD1
clone size: .
J gene: TRBJ1-2
V gene: TRBV28

CDR3 DNA: TGTGCCAGCAGCTTAGTGGGCAACACCGGGGAGCTGTTTTTT
CDR3 protein: CASSLVGNTGELFF
D gene: .
clone size: .
J gene: TRBJ2-2
V gene: TRBV7-2

CDR3 DNA: TGTGCCAGCAGTTTGACAGAGAACACTGAAGCTTTCTTT
CDR3 protein: CASSLTENTEAFF
D gene: .
clone size: once
J gene: TRBJ1-1
V gene: TRBV6-5

CDR3 DNA: TGTGCCAGCAGTCTGTGGGGAGGTAGAGAGACCCAGTACTTC
CDR3 protein: CASSLWGGRETQYF
D gene: .
clone size: .
J gene: TRBJ2-5
V gene: TRBV11-2

CDR3 DNA: TGTGCCAGCAGCTTAGTCCCCGGGGGCAGTACCGGGGAGCTGTTTTTT
CDR3 protein: CASSLVPGGSTGELFF
D gene: .
clone size: once
J gene: TRBJ2-2
V gene: TRBV7-6

CDR3 DNA: TGTGCCAGCAGCCCCGGGGGGATTAGAAACACCATATATTTT
CDR3 protein: CASSPGGIRNTIYF
D gene: .
clone size: .
J gene: TRBJ1-3
V gene: TRBV5-4

CDR3 DNA: TGTGCCAGCAGCCAAGAAGAGGTTCCTAAGCGGGAGAAGGTCGATGAGCAGTTCTTC
CDR3 protein: CASSQEEVPKREKVDEQFF
D gene: TRBD2
clone size: .
J gene: TRBJ2-1
V gene: TRBV3-1/TRBV3-2

CDR3 DNA: TGCGCCAGCAGCCTTAGCGGGATTAGCACAGATACGCAGTATTTT
CDR3 protein: CASSLSGISTDTQYF
D gene: TRBD2
clone size: few
J gene: TRBJ2-3
V gene: TRBV4-3

CDR3 DNA: TGTGCCAGCAGCTTGGGGGCTAGCGGTCCCACAGATACGCAGTATTTT
CDR3 protein: CASSLGASGPTDTQYF
D gene: TRBD2
clone size: .
J gene: TRBJ2-3
V gene: TRBV5-4

CDR3 DNA: TGTGCCAGCAGCAGCATGGGACAGCACCCAAAACTGTTTTTT
CDR3 protein: CASSSMGQHPKLFF
D gene: TRBD1
clone size: once
J gene: TRBJ1-4
V gene: TRBV3-1/TRBV3-2

CDR3 DNA: TGTGCCAGCCGATCTACAACGGGGTCACCCCTCCACTTT
CDR3 protein: CASRSTTGSPLHF
D gene: .
clone size: once
J gene: TRBJ1-6
V gene: TRBV7-2

CDR3 DNA: TGTGCCAGCAGCTTTGGGTATGCTGGGAACACTGAAGCTTTCTTT
CDR3 protein: CASSFGYAGNTEAFF
D gene: .
clone size: .
J gene: TRBJ1-1
V gene: TRBV5-6

CDR3 DNA: TGTGCCAGCAGCGAGAATCCCGACTATGGCTACACCTTC
CDR3 protein: CASSENPDYGYTF
D gene: .
clone size: .
J gene: TRBJ1-2
V gene: TRBV11-3

CDR3 DNA: TGTGCCAGCAGCACCCCGCTAGCGGGATTAGGAGGGGAGCTGTTTTTT
CDR3 protein: CASSTPLAGLGGELFF
D gene: TRBD2
clone size: .
J gene: TRBJ2-2
V gene: TRBV7-2

CDR3 DNA: TGCGCCAGCAGCCAAGACCCTCTGGCGGGAGGGGCCAAAAACATTCAGTACTTC
CDR3 protein: CASSQDPLAGGAKNIQYF
D gene: TRBD2
clone size: .
J gene: TRBJ2-4
V gene: TRBV4-3

CDR3 DNA: TGTGCCAGCAGTGAGTCGGCTGATAATTCACCCCTCCACTTT
CDR3 protein: CASSESADNSPLHF
D gene: .
clone size: .
J gene: TRBJ1-6
V gene: TRBV6-1

CDR3 DNA: TGCGCCAGCAGCTTGTCTTCCGAACGGCTCCTACCCTACGAGCAGTACTTC
CDR3 protein: CASSLSSERLLPYEQYF
D gene: .
clone size: once
J gene: TRBJ2-7
V gene: TRBV5-1

CDR3 DNA: TGTGCCAGCAGCACGCAAGAGACCCAGTACTTC
CDR3 protein: CASSTQETQYF
D gene: .
clone size: .
J gene: TRBJ2-5
V gene: TRBV5-8

CDR3 DNA: TGCAGCGTTCCCCCGGGGAGCGGGGACCACAATGAGCAGTTCTTC
CDR3 protein: CSVPPGSGDHNEQFF
D gene: TRBD2
clone size: .
J gene: TRBJ2-1
V gene: TRBV29-1

CDR3 DNA: TGTGCCAGCAGCCGTACCAGCAGTCACGAGCAGTACTTC
CDR3 protein: CASSRTSSHEQYF
D gene: .
clone size: .
J gene: TRBJ2-7
V gene: TRBV7-3

CDR3 DNA: TGTGCCAGTAGTACCACGGGGGGAAGATGGACTGAAGCTTTCTTT
CDR3 protein: CASSTTGGRWTEAFF
D gene: .
clone size: .
J gene: TRBJ1-1
V gene: TRBV19

CDR3 DNA: TGTGCCAGCAGCACTCAGACAGGGGCCGGGGCCAAAAACATTCAGTACTTC
CDR3 protein: CASSTQTGAGAKNIQYF
D gene: TRBD1
clone size: .
J gene: TRBJ2-4
V gene: TRBV7-2

CDR3 DNA: TGTGCCAGCAGCCAAGATGGGAGAGGCCAGGGGCCAACTAATGAAAAACTGTTTTTT
CDR3 protein: CASSQDGRGQGPTNEKLFF
D gene: .
clone size: .
J gene: TRBJ1-4
V gene: TRBV3-1/TRBV3-2

CDR3 DNA: TGTGCCAGCAGCTTAGTTGGCTCCTATAATTCACCCCTCCACTTT
CDR3 protein: CASSLVGSYNSPLHF
D gene: .
clone size: .
J gene: TRBJ1-6
V gene: TRBV7-3

CDR3 DNA: TGTGCCAGCAGCTTGGCTAGAGGGGGGAATGGCTACACCTTC
CDR3 protein: CASSLARGGNGYTF
D gene: .
clone size: .
J gene: TRBJ1-2
V gene: TRBV5-4

CDR3 DNA: TGCGCCAGCAGCCGGACAGGGGGAACGGACACCGGGGAGCTGTTTTTT
CDR3 protein: CASSRTGGTDTGELFF
D gene: TRBD1
clone size: .
J gene: TRBJ2-2
V gene: TRBV5-1

CDR3 DNA: TGTGCCAGCAGCCAGTGGTTCGGGGCTGGAAACACCATATATTTT
CDR3 protein: CASSQWFGAGNTIYF
D gene: .
clone size: .
J gene: TRBJ1-3
V gene: TRBV14

CDR3 DNA: TGTGCCAGCAGCTTTGAGGGAGGCACTGAAGCTTTCTTT
CDR3 protein: CASSFEGGTEAFF
D gene: .
clone size: .
J gene: TRBJ1-1
V gene: TRBV11-2

CDR3 DNA: TGTGCCAGTACTAGCGGGCCTGAGCAGTTCTTC
CDR3 protein: CASTSGPEQFF
D gene: TRBD2
clone size: .
J gene: TRBJ2-1
V gene: TRBV12-3/TRBV12-4

CDR3 DNA: TGTGCCAGCAGTTTACAGGGCAGGGTGCCGGGGTATGGCTACACCTTC
CDR3 protein: CASSLQGRVPGYGYTF
D gene: .
clone size: .
J gene: TRBJ1-2
V gene: TRBV27

CDR3 DNA: TGTGCCAGCACCCGTGCTGGAAACACCATATATTTT
CDR3 protein: CASTRAGNTIYF
D gene: .
clone size: .
J gene: TRBJ1-3
V gene: TRBV12-3/TRBV12-4

CDR3 DNA: TGTGCCAGCAGTCCACCCGGGACCCAAAACATTCAGTACTTC
CDR3 protein: CASSPPGTQNIQYF
D gene: .
clone size: .
J gene: TRBJ2-4
V gene: TRBV2

CDR3 DNA: TGTGCCAGCAGAAGATACAGGGGGCCGGAGGGCTACACCTTC
CDR3 protein: CASRRYRGPEGYTF
D gene: TRBD1
clone size: .
J gene: TRBJ1-2
V gene: TRBV28

CDR3 DNA: TGTGCCAGCAGCTTCAACCAGGGATACGAGCAGTACTTC
CDR3 protein: CASSFNQGYEQYF
D gene: .
clone size: few
J gene: TRBJ2-7
V gene: TRBV7-2

CDR3 DNA: TGTGCCAGCAGCTTCACCGGGGGGTACGGTCAGCCCCAGCATTTT
CDR3 protein: CASSFTGGYGQPQHF
D gene: .
clone size: once
J gene: TRBJ1-5
V gene: TRBV7-2

CDR3 DNA: TGTGCCTGGAGTCGACAGGGAGGAGCTTTCTTT
CDR3 protein: CAWSRQGGAFF
D gene: TRBD1
clone size: .
J gene: TRBJ1-1
V gene: TRBV30

CDR3 DNA: TGTGCCAGCAGCTTAGCACTGGGGGCGGGTTATAATTCACCCCTCCACTTT
CDR3 protein: CASSLALGAGYNSPLHF
D gene: .
clone size: .
J gene: TRBJ1-6
V gene: TRBV7-9

CDR3 DNA: TGTGCCATCAGTGAGCTCGGGGAGCGTGGCTACACCTTC
CDR3 protein: CAISELGERGYTF
D gene: .
clone size: .
J gene: TRBJ1-2
V gene: TRBV10-3

CDR3 DNA: TGTGCCAGCAGCTTAGGGGCAGAGACCCAGTACTTC
CDR3 protein: CASSLGAETQYF
D gene: .
clone size: .
J gene: TRBJ2-5
V gene: TRBV7-8

CDR3 DNA: TGCAGTGCTAGAGGGAACACTGAAGCTTTCTTT
CDR3 protein: CSARGNTEAFF
D gene: .
clone size: few
J gene: TRBJ1-1
V gene: TRBV20-1

CDR3 DNA: TGTGCCAGTAGTATACAGGGGTCAGGACAGCCCCAGCATTTT
CDR3 protein: CASSIQGSGQPQHF
D gene: .
clone size: .
J gene: TRBJ1-5
V gene: TRBV19

CDR3 DNA: TGTGCCACCTCCGAAGGCTCCTACAATGAGCAGTTCTTC
CDR3 protein: CATSEGSYNEQFF
D gene: .
clone size: once
J gene: TRBJ2-1
V gene: TRBV24-1

CDR3 DNA: TGTGCCTGGGGCCTCCCCGGCACTGAAGCTTTCTTT
CDR3 protein: CAWGLPGTEAFF
D gene: .
clone size: .
J gene: TRBJ1-1
V gene: TRBV30

CDR3 DNA: TGTGCCAGCAGTTTGCCGGGGGCTAACGAGCAGTACTTC
CDR3 protein: CASSLPGANEQYF
D gene: .
clone size: .
J gene: TRBJ2-7
V gene: TRBV27

CDR3 DNA: TGTGCCAGCAGCCAAGAACTTGGCCGACAGGGGTATGGCTACACCTTC
CDR3 protein: CASSQELGRQGYGYTF
D gene: TRBD1
clone size: .
J gene: TRBJ1-2
V gene: TRBV4-2

CDR3 DNA: TGTGCCAGCAGCTTAGTGGTAGCTGGCGAGCAGTACTTC
CDR3 protein: CASSLVVAGEQYF
D gene: .
clone size: .
J gene: TRBJ2-7
V gene: TRBV7-9

CDR3 DNA: TGTGCCAGCAGCCAAGATGGTAGCTACGCGGGTGAGCAGTTCTTC
CDR3 protein: CASSQDGSYAGEQFF
D gene: .
clone size: .
J gene: TRBJ2-1
V gene: TRBV3-1/TRBV3-2

CDR3 DNA: TGTGCCAGCAGTGATACTGAGAGCTCCTACAATGAGCAGTTCTTC
CDR3 protein: CASSDTESSYNEQFF
D gene: .
clone size: .
J gene: TRBJ2-1
V gene: TRBV6-1

CDR3 DNA: TGTGCCAGCAGCCCCAAGGGACAGGGATCGGGGCAGTACTTC
CDR3 protein: CASSPKGQGSGQYF
D gene: TRBD1
clone size: .
J gene: TRBJ2-7
V gene: TRBV3-1/TRBV3-2

CDR3 DNA: TGTGCCAGCAGTTTTGGTACTATTTCTAGGCCCCAGCATTTT
CDR3 protein: CASSFGTISRPQHF
D gene: .
clone size: .
J gene: TRBJ1-5
V gene: TRBV28

CDR3 DNA: TGTGCCACCAGTGATACCGGGACAGGGGGCACGAGCAATCAGCCCCAGCATTTT
CDR3 protein: CATSDTGTGGTSNQPQHF
D gene: TRBD1
clone size: .
J gene: TRBJ1-5
V gene: TRBV24-1

CDR3 DNA: TGCGCCAGCAGGGCTGGGCAGGGGGCCCAAGAGACCCAGTACTTC
CDR3 protein: CASRAGQGAQETQYF
D gene: TRBD1
clone size: once
J gene: TRBJ2-5
V gene: TRBV5-1

CDR3 DNA: TGCAGCGCCGGCCGGCAGGGAGAGACCCAGTACTTC
CDR3 protein: CSAGRQGETQYF
D gene: .
clone size: .
J gene: TRBJ2-5
V gene: TRBV29-1

CDR3 DNA: TGTGCCAGCAGCACTCGACAGGGACTAAACACTGAAGCTTTCTTT
CDR3 protein: CASSTRQGLNTEAFF
D gene: TRBD1
clone size: .
J gene: TRBJ1-1
V gene: TRBV9

CDR3 DNA: TGTGCCTGGAGTGTCGGGACTAGCGGGAGGAATGAGCAGTTCTTC
CDR3 protein: CAWSVGTSGRNEQFF
D gene: TRBD2
clone size: .
J gene: TRBJ2-1
V gene: TRBV30

CDR3 DNA: TGTGCCAGCAGTGAAAGGGGAGGGATTTTGGAGACCCAGTACTTC
CDR3 protein: CASSERGGILETQYF
D gene: TRBD2
clone size: .
J gene: TRBJ2-5
V gene: TRBV6-1

CDR3 DNA: TGTGCCAGCAGACGGGACAGCGGACAGGGGACGCAGTATTTT
CDR3 protein: CASRRDSGQGTQYF
D gene: TRBD1
clone size: .
J gene: TRBJ2-3
V gene: TRBV6-5

CDR3 DNA: TGCGCCAGCAGTGAAGGGACTAGCGGGGGGGCCTGGACAGATACGCAGTATTTT
CDR3 protein: CASSEGTSGGAWTDTQYF
D gene: TRBD2
clone size: .
J gene: TRBJ2-3
V gene: TRBV10-2